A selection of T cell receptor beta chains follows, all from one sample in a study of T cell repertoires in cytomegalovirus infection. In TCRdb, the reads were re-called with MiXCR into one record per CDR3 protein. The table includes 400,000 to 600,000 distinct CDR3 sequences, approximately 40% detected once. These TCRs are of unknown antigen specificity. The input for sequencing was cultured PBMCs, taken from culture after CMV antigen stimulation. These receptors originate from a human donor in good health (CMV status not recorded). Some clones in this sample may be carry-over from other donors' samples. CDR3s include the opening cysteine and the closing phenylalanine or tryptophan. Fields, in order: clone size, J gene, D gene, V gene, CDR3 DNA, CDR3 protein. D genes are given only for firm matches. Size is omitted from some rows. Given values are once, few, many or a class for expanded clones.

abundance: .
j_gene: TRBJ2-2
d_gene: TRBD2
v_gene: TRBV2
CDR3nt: TGTGCCAGCAGTGAAGGTAGCGGGGGCTCCGGGGAGCTGTTTTTT
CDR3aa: CASSEGSGGSGELFF

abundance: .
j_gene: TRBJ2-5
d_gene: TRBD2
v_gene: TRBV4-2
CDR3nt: TGTGCCAGCAGCCGAAATAGCGGGGCTAGGGAAGAGACCCAGTACTTC
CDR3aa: CASSRNSGAREETQYF

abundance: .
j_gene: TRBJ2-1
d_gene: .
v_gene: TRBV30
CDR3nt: TGTGCCTGGAGCTTACTAGTTTTCAATGAGCAGTTCTTC
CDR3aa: CAWSLLVFNEQFF

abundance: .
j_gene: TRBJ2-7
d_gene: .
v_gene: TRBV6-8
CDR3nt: TGTGCCAGCAGGCGCGCCGGGACCACCTACGAGCAGTACTTC
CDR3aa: CASRRAGTTYEQYF

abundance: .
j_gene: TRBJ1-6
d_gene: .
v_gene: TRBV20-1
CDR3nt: TGCAGTGCTGGCAGGGCCAATTCACCCCTCCACTTT
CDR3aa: CSAGRANSPLHF

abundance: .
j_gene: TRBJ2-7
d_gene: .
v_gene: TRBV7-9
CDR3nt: TGTGCCAGCAGCTTAGGTTGGGGACGGTCCTACGAGCAGTACTTC
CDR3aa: CASSLGWGRSYEQYF

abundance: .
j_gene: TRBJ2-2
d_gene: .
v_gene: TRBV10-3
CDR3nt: TGTGCCATCACTCCCGCGACAGGCTCGAACACCGGGGAGCTGTTTTTT
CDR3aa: CAITPATGSNTGELFF

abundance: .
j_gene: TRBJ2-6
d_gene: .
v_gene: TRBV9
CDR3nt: TGTGCCAGCATACGGGACCCCGGGGCCAACGTCCTGACTTTC
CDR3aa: CASIRDPGANVLTF

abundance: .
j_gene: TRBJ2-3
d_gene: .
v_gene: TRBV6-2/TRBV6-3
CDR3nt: TGTGCCAGCAGTTACTCGAACGGGGGAGATACGCAGTATTTT
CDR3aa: CASSYSNGGDTQYF

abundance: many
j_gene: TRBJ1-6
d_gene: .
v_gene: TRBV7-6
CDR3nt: TGTGCCAGCAGCCCCAGACGGACTAATTCACCCCTCCACTTT
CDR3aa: CASSPRRTNSPLHF

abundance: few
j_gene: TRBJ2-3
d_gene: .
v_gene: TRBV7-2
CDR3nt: TGTGCCAGCAGCTCCCGGGCCCTGGGTACGCAGTATTTT
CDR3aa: CASSSRALGTQYF

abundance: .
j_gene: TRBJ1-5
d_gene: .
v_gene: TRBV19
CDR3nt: TGTGCCAGTAGTATAGGTGGGGGTACAGCACGGCCCCAGCATTTT
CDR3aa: CASSIGGGTARPQHF

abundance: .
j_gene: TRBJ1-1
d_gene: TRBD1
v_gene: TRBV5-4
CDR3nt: TGTGCCAGCAGCAAACAACGAGGGGGCCCCCATGAAGCTTTCTTT
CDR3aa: CASSKQRGGPHEAFF

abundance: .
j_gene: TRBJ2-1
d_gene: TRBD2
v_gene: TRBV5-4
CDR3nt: TGTGCCAGCAGCTTGGCGGGGCTAGCGGGTAACAATGAGCAGTTCTTC
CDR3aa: CASSLAGLAGNNEQFF

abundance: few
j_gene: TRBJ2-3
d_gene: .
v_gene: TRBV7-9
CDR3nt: TGTGCCAGCAGCGCCCGGGGCCGGGGGACAGATACGCAGTATTTT
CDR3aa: CASSARGRGTDTQYF

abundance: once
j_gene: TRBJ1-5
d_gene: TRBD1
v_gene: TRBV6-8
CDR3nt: TGTGCCAGCAGCGCCCGGACAGGGGTAGGCAATCAGCCCCAGCATTTT
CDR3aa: CASSARTGVGNQPQHF

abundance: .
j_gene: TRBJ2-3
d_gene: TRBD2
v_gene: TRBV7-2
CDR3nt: TGTGCCAGCAGCTTAAATAGACTAGCGGATGGGGCCAGCACAGATACGCAGTATTTT
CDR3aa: CASSLNRLADGASTDTQYF

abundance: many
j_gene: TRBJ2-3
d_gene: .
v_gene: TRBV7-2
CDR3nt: TGTGCCAGCAGCTTGGCCACCGGGGGCCGGGATACGCAGTATTTT
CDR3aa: CASSLATGGRDTQYF

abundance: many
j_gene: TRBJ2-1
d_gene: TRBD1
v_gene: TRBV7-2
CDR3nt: TGTGCCAGCAGCCGACCCGGGACAGGGCTTCGCAATGAGCAGTTCTTC
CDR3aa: CASSRPGTGLRNEQFF

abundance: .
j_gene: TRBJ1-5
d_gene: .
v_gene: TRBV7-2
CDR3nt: TGTGCCAGCAGCCCCGGGGGCCTGCCTCAGCCCCAGCATTTT
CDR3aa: CASSPGGLPQPQHF

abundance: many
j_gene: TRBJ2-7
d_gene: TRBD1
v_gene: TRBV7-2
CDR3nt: TGTGCCAGCAGCAGGGGACAGGCCTTCTCCTACGAGCAGTACTTC
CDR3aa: CASSRGQAFSYEQYF

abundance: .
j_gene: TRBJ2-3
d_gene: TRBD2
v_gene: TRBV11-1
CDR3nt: TGTGCCAGCAGCCGCGCTGGGCGGGGGGATACAGATACGCAGTATTTT
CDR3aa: CASSRAGRGDTDTQYF

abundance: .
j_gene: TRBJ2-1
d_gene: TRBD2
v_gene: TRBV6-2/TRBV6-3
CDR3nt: TGTGCCAGCAGTTACCTCCTAGCGGGGTACAATGAGCAGTTCTTC
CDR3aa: CASSYLLAGYNEQFF

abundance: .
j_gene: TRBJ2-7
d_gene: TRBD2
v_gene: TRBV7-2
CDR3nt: TGTGCCAGCAGCTTCGACCCGGCGGGGGTGAGCTACGAGCAGTACTTC
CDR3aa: CASSFDPAGVSYEQYF

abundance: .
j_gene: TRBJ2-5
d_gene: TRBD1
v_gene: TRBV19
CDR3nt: TGTGCCAGTACGGACAGGACCCAAGAGACCCAGTACTTC
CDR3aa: CASTDRTQETQYF

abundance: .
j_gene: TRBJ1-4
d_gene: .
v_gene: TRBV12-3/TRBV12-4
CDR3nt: TGTGCCAGCAGTGACGACAGCCCGGGGGTTCGCTCGGTGTTTTTT
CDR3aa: CASSDDSPGVRSVFF

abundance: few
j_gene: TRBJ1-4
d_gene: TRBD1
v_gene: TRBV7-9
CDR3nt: TGTGCCAGCAGCTTGGGACAGGAGTATGAAAAACTGTTTTTT
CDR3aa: CASSLGQEYEKLFF

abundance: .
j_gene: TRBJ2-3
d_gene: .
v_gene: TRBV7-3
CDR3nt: TGTGCTAAGGAACCAGATACGCAGTATTTT
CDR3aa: CAKEPDTQYF

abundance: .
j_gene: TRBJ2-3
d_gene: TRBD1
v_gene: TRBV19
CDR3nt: TGTGCCAGTAGCCCCGGCCCCCGGGGACAGGGGAGTACAGATACGCAGTATTTT
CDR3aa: CASSPGPRGQGSTDTQYF

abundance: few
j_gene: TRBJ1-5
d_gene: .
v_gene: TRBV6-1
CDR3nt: TGTGCCAGCAGTGAAGCCGGAGTGGGTAATCAGCCCCAGCATTTT
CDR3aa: CASSEAGVGNQPQHF

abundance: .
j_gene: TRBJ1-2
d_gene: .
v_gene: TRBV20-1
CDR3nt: TGCAGTGCTAGTCGGGATGCTGGCTACACCTTC
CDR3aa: CSASRDAGYTF

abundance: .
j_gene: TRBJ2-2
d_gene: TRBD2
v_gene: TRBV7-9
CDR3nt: TGTGCCACAGCGGGGGGCAATACGAACACCGGGGAGCTGTTTTTT
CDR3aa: CATAGGNTNTGELFF

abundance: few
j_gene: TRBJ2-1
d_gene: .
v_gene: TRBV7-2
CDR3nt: TGTGCCAGCAGCTTAACCGGGCAGCTTTCAAACTATTACAATGAGCAGTTCTTC
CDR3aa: CASSLTGQLSNYYNEQFF

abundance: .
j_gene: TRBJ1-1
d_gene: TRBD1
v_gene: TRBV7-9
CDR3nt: TGTGCCAGCAGTTACCGACAGGGCACTGAAGCTTTCTTT
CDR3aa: CASSYRQGTEAFF

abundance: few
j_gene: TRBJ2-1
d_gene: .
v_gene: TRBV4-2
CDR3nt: TGTGCCAGCATCAAAGCGGTGGGTATGGAATCCTACAATGAGCAGTTCTTC
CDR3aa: CASIKAVGMESYNEQFF

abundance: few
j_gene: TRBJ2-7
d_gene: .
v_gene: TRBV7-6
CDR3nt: TGTGCCAGCAGCCTGGGCCGAAGCCAGTACGAGCAGTACTTC
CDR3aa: CASSLGRSQYEQYF

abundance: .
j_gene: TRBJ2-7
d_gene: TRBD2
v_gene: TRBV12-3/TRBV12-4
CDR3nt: TGTGCCAGCAGTTTGGGTAGACTAGCGTGGGACGAGCAGTACTTC
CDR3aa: CASSLGRLAWDEQYF

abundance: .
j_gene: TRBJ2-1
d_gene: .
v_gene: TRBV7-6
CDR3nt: TGTGCCAGCACCTTCGGAGAGACGCAGTTCTTC
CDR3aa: CASTFGETQFF

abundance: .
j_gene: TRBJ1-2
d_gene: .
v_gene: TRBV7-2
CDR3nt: TGTGCCAGCAGCTTACAAACCTACTATGGCTACACCTTC
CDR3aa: CASSLQTYYGYTF

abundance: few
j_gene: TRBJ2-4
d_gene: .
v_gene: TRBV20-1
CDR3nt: TGCAGTGCTACAGGGATGAGGCTTGACATTCAGTACTTC
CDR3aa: CSATGMRLDIQYF

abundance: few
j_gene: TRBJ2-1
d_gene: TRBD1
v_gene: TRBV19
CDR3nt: TGTGCCAGTAGTATTATAGTCGGGGACAGGGCCCGTGAGCAGTTCTTC
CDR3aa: CASSIIVGDRAREQFF

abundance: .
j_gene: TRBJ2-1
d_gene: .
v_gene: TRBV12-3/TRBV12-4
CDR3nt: TGTGCCAGCAGTCCCGGACTGTCCAATGAGCAGTTCTTC
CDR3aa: CASSPGLSNEQFF

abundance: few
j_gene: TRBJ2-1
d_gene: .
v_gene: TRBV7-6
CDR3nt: TGTGCCAGCAGCTTAGACGTGGGTGAGCAGTTCTTC
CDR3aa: CASSLDVGEQFF

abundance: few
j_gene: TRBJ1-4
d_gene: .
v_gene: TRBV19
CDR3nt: TGTGCCAGTAGTATAGGCCAGTACCAGGAAAAACTGTTTTTT
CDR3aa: CASSIGQYQEKLFF

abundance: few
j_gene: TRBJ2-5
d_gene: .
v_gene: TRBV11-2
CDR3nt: TGTGCCAGCAGCCCGCCGGGTTTCAAAGAGACCCAGTACTTC
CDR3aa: CASSPPGFKETQYF

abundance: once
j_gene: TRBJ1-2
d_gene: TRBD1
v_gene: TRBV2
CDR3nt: TGTGCCGGTGTAAGGACAGGGGGCATCTATGGCTACACCTTC
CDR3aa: CAGVRTGGIYGYTF

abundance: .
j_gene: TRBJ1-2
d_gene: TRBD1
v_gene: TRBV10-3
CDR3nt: TGTGCCATCAGTGTGGATACAGGGGGGCTCAATGGCTACACCTTC
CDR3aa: CAISVDTGGLNGYTF

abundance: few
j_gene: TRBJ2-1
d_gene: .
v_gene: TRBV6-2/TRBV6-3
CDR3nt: TGTGCCAGCAGCCGAGGGGGAGCCGAGAACAATTTATTCAATGAGCAGTTCTTC
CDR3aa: CASSRGGAENNLFNEQFF

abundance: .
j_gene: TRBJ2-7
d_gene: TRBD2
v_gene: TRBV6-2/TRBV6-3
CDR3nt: TGTGCCAGCAGTTACCAAGCGGGAGTTGATGAGCAGTACTTC
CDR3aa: CASSYQAGVDEQYF

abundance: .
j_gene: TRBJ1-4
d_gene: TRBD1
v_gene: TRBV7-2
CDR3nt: TGTGCCAGCAGCCCGGACAGGGGGGTTGAAAAACTGTTTTTT
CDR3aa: CASSPDRGVEKLFF

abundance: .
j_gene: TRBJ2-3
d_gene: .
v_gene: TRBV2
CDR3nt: TGTGCCAGCAGACAGACCTTAGGCGATACGCAGTATTTT
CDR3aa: CASRQTLGDTQYF

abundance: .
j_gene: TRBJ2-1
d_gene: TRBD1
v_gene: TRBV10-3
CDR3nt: TGTGCCATCAGCGCCGGGACAGGGGTGGACGAGCAGTTCTTC
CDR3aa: CAISAGTGVDEQFF

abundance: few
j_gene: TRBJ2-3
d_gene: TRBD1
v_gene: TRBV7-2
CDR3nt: TGTGCCAGCAGCTTAGTATCGGGCAGGGGGCGCGCAGATACGCAGTATTTT
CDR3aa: CASSLVSGRGRADTQYF

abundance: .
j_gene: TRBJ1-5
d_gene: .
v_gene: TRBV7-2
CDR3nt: TGTGCCAGCAGCTTAATAAGCACAGATACGCAGCATTTT
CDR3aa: CASSLISTDTQHF

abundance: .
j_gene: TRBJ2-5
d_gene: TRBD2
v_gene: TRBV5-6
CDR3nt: TGTGCCAGCAGCCATCTCGGGACTAGCGGGACCCAAGAGACCCAGTACTTC
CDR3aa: CASSHLGTSGTQETQYF

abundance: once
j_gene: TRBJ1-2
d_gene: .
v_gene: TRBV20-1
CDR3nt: TGCAGTGCTAGAGGAGGGGGAGAGGGCTATGGCTACACCTTC
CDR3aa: CSARGGGEGYGYTF

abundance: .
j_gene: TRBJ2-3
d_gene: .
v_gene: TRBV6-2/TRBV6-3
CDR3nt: TGTGCCAGCAGATCACAAAGCACAGATACGCAGTATTTT
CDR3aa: CASRSQSTDTQYF

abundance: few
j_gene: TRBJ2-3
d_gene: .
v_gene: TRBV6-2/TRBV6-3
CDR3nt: TGTGCCAGCAGTCCGACGGGGGCGTTCCTGTATTTT
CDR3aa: CASSPTGAFLYF

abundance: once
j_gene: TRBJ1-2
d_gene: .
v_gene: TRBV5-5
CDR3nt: TGTGCCAGCAGCGGGAGACAGGAGGGCTATGGCTACACCTTC
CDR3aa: CASSGRQEGYGYTF